The clone carrying this TCR beta chain has only a few counts. No antigen is known for it. The data derive from a study of siplizumab effects on memory and regulatory T cells. Study-wide findings and caveats: Naive T cells, seemingly more diverse than memory cells, seemed major alloresponse contributors. Where siplizumab was present, mappable alloreactive CD4+ clones averaged roughly 66% Treg-derived, compared with 25% to 30% in controls. No more than a minor fraction of alloreactive clones could be traced back to unstimulated subsets. Phenotypic classification as naive or memory proved unattainable for roughly 75-96% of proliferating CD4+ or CD8+ clones.

Sequenced by immunoSEQ multiplex PCR; TCRdb stores in-frame clones only, minus some. The sample contains more than 85,000 clones, around 90% of which appear only once. CDR3 length equals 14 residues. Germline V lookup: CDR1 SEHNR, CDR2 FQNEAQ (reference sequence). Unmatched junction bases numbered 10, after V lost 8 bases and J lost 4 bases. Sequencing was carried out using CD4+ T cells sorted from blood. This TCR came from a human donor in good health. Some clones in this sample may be carry-over from other donors' samples. This chain links TRBV7-9 with TRBJ1-2; the match to TRBD1 covers 7 bases. This CDR3 reads CASGLQGLGYGYTF. Written as DNA, the CDR3 is TGTGCCAGCGGATTACAGGGGTTAGGCTATGGCTACACCTTC. Full variable domain (rest looked up from reference TRBV7-9 and TRBJ1-2): DTGVSQNPRHKITKRGQNVTFRCDPISEHNRLYWYRQTLGQGPEFLTYFQNEAQLEKSRLLSDRFSAERPKGSFSTLEIQRTEQGDSAMYLCASGLQGLGYGYTFGSGTRLTVV.